This T cell receptor beta chain comes out of a study of technical replicates of blood from a handful of donors. The CDR3 is made up of 19 amino acids. The germline V and J ends were trimmed by 3 bases and 0 bases, with 21 bases remaining between them. The germline gives CDR1 PRHDT, CDR2 FYEKMQ (reference sequence). The protocol was immunoSEQ multiplex PCR, while the TCRdb copy is restricted to in-frame clones and leaves out a portion. The sample includes 72,000 or so clones, approximately 92% of them seen just once. What was sequenced was T cells isolated from PBMCs. This clonotype was sampled from a human donor in good health. The V and J genes are TRBV13 and TRBJ2-1, with no clear D. CDR3 nucleotide sequence: TGTGCCAGCAGCTTCCCTTCGCTGAGAGGTCTGGACTCCTACAATGAGCAGTTCTTC. Translating gives CASSFPSLRGLDSYNEQFF. The whole variable domain, remainder taken from reference TRBV13 and TRBJ2-1, is AAGVIQSPRHLIKEKRETATLKCYPIPRHDTVYWYQQGPGQDPQFLISFYEKMQSDKGSIPDRFSAQQFSDYHSELNMSSLELGDSALYFCASSFPSLRGLDSYNEQFFGPGTRLTVL.